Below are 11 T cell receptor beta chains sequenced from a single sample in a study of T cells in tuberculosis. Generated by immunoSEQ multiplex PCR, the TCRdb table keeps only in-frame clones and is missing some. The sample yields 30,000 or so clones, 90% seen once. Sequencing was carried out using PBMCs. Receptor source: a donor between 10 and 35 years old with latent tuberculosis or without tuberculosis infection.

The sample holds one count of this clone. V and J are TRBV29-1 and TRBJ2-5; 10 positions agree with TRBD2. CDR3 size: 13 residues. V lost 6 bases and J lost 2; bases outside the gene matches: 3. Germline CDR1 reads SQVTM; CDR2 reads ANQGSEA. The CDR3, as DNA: TGCAGCGTCAAGCGGGGGGGGCAAGAGACCCAGTACTTC. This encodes CSVKRGGQETQYF.

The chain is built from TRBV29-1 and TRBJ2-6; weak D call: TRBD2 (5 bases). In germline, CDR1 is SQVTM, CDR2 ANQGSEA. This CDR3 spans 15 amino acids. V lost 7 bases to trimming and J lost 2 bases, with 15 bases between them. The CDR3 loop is CSARLGVTGANVLTF. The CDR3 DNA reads TGCAGCGCCCGACTCGGGGTTACTGGGGCCAACGTCCTGACTTTC.

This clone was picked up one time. The CDR3 loop is CATGRSGIGNEKLFF. CDR3 in DNA: TGCGCCACCGGACGAAGCGGGATAGGAAATGAAAAACTGTTTTTT. V gene TRBV10-2 combines with J gene TRBJ1-4; D call uncertain. Trimming pared 10 bases from V and 5 bases from J, leaving 20 bases between. Germline CDR1 reads WSHSY; CDR2 reads SAAADI. The CDR3 contains 15 residues.

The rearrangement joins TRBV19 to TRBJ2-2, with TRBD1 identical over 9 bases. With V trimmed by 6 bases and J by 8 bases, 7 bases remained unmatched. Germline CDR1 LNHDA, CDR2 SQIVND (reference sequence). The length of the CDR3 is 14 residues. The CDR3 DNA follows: TGTGCCAGTAGGGGGACAGGGAATCGTGGGGAGCTGTTTTTT. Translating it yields CASRGTGNRGELFF.

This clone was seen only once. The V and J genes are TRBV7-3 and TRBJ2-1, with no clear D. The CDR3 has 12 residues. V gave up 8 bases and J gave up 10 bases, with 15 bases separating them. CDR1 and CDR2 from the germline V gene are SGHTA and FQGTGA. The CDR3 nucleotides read TGTGCCAGCGGTGCGCGCTCCGGGGAGCAGTTCTTC. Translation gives CASGARSGEQFF.

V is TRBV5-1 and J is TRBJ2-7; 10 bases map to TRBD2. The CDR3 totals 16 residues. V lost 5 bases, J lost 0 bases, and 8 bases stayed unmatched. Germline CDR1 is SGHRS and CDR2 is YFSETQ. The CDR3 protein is CASSQASGGSSYEQYF. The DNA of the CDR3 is TGCGCCAGCAGTCAAGCTAGCGGGGGCTCCTCCTACGAGCAGTACTTC.

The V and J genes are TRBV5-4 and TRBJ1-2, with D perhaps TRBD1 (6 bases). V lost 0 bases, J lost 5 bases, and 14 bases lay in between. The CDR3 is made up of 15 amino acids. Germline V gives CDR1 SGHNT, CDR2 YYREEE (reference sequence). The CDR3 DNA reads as TGTGCCAGCAGCTTGGAACGCCAGGGGATATATGGCTACACCTTC. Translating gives CASSLERQGIYGYTF.

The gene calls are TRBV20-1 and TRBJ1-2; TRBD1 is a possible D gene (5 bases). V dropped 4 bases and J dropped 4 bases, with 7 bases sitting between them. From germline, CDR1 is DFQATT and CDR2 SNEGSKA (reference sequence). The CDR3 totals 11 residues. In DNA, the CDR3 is TGCAGTGCTACAGGGATCTATGGCTACACCTTC. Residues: CSATGIYGYTF.

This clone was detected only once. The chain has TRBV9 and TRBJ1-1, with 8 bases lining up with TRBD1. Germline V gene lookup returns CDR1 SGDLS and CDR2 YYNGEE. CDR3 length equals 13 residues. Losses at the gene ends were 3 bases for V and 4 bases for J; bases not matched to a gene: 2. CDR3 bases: TGTGCCAGCAGCGCACAGGGGGTCACTGAAGCTTTCTTT. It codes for CASSAQGVTEAFF.

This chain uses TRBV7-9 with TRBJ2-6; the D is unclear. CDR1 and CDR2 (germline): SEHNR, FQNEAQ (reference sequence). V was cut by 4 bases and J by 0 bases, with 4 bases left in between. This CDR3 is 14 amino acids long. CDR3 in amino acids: CASSYNSGANVLTF. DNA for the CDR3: TGTGCCAGCAGCTACAACTCTGGGGCCAACGTCCTGACTTTC.

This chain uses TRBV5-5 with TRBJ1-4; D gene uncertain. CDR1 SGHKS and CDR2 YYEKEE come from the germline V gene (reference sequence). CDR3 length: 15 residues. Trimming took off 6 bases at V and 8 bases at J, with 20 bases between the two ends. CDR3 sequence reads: CASTPLGVVGEKLFF. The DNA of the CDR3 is TGTGCCAGCACCCCCCTCGGGGTAGTTGGGGAAAAACTGTTTTTT. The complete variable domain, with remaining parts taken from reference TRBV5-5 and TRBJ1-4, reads DAGVTQSPTHLIKTRGQQVTLRCSPISGHKSVSWYQQVLGQGPQFIFQYYEKEERGRGNFPDRFSARQFPNYSSELNVNALLLGDSALYLCASTPLGVVGEKLFFGSGTQLSVL.